Following are 5 T cell receptor beta chains from one sample sequenced in a study of blood T cells in healthy people across ages (dated by TCRdb to between 2014 and 2017). The method was 5' RACE. TCRdb lists the instrument as Illumina HiSeq 2500. A second about 7 to 12 cycle PCR used a sample-barcoded 5' primer and a J-beta primer mix. TCRdb applied fastp at Q25 and MiXCR to the public reads, then kept only in-frame beta chains. Every CDR3 protein is listed once, alongside the most common genes and DNA of its rows. This sample holds some 1.5 million distinct CDR3 sequences; roughly two fifths were observed only once. Clones ranked in the top ten supply about 4% of the sample. The sequencing input was blood. Receptors were obtained from a woman between 18 and 29 years old in good health.

This clonotype was recorded many times. The chain couples TRBV25-1 to TRBJ1-1; no firm D call. CDR3 size: 12 residues. V lost 6 bases, J lost 4 bases, and 9 bases lay in between. Per the germline V gene, CDR1 is MGHDK and CDR2 is SYGVNS. CDR3 loop: CASRLSGTEAFF. CDR3 DNA: TGTGCCAGCAGGCTTAGCGGCACTGAAGCTTTCTTT.

There are a few counts of this clonotype. The chain joins TRBV10-3 to TRBJ1-2; TRBD1 matches at 10 bases. Germline CDR1 reads ENHRY; CDR2 reads SYGVKD. V gave up 10 bases and J gave up 0 bases; unmatched junction bases: 8. The CDR3 is 15 amino acids. The CDR3 DNA follows: TGTGCCACCGGGACAGGGGCAAGGACTAACTATGGCTACACCTTC. Translated: CATGTGARTNYGYTF.

This clonotype was seen a single time. CDR3 in amino acids: CANNRVSGANVLTF. The CDR3 DNA sequence: TGTGCCAACAACAGGGTTTCTGGGGCCAACGTCCTGACTTTC. The chain couples TRBV6-2 or TRBV6-3 to TRBJ2-6, with a weak D call TRBD1 (6 bases). The germline V and J ends were trimmed by 10 bases and 1 base, with 11 bases remaining between them. The CDR3 runs 14 residues. The germline gives CDR1 MNHEY, CDR2 SVGEGT.

With respect to this clonotype: A much larger clone lies one base from this, so it may be a read error. The chain has TRBV7-2 and TRBJ2-5; a weak D match, TRBD2 (5 bases). The CDR3 runs to 14 residues. Germline CDR1 reads SGHTA; CDR2 reads FQGNSA. Trimming removed 4 bases at V and 11 bases at J, with 20 bases between. The CDR3 spells CASSSPRGNNEQYF. The CDR3 DNA reads TGTGCCAGCAGCTCCCCACGGGGAAACAATGAGCAGTACTTC.

This clonotype was observed a handful of times. The V call is TRBV25-1, the J call TRBJ2-3; D remains unclear. The CDR3 has 15 residues. CDR1 and CDR2 from the germline V gene are MGHDK and SYGVNS. V lost 3 bases and J lost 5, with 15 bases in between. In DNA, the CDR3 is TGTGCCAGCAGTGACCACGGAGCGCTTAAAGATACGCAGTATTTT. This gives the protein CASSDHGALKDTQYF.